These T cell receptor beta chains were read from a single sample in a study of immune evolution from preneoplasia to lung adenocarcinoma. The table came from immunoSEQ multiplex PCR; TCRdb's copy has only in-frame clones and leaves some out. The sample yields thousands of clones, 80% to 90% seen once. Sequenced material: FFPE invasive lung adenocarcinoma tissue. All receptors come from a person aged 45 to 59 with lung adenocarcinoma. CDR3s include the opening cysteine and the closing phenylalanine or tryptophan.

CDR3 protein	V gene	J gene
CATSRAGDWDEQFF	TRBV15	TRBJ2-1
CASSPEWTGAREQYF	TRBV18	TRBJ2-7
CASSGSRSLLGELFF	TRBV6-5	TRBJ2-2
CAWSPGVTIYF	TRBV30	TRBJ1-3
CASSEASGTGSYEQYF	TRBV6-1	TRBJ2-7
CASGLRGSGYTF	TRBV21-1	TRBJ1-2
CASSQGTARYEQYF	TRBV5-1	TRBJ2-7
CASSLGQGGYEQYF	TRBV5-1	TRBJ2-7
CASTHDRGSHYGYTF	TRBV19	TRBJ1-2
CASSERRAVDTQYF	TRBV25-1	TRBJ2-3
CAWSEGSAYEQYF	TRBV30	TRBJ2-7
CASSLRDRVNREQFF	TRBV7-6	TRBJ2-1
CASSIQWGTGELFF	TRBV27	TRBJ2-2
CASRNLQGLGQPQHF	TRBV6-5	TRBJ1-5
CSVGPRTIYGYTF	TRBV29-1	TRBJ1-2
CASSPGQADEQFF	TRBV4-1	TRBJ2-1
CASSLGASRQGGTGELFF	TRBV9	TRBJ2-2
CASLAGETYNEQFF	TRBV5-1	TRBJ2-1
CASSGRFGELFF	TRBV23-1	TRBJ2-2
CASSRLAGDRPYEQYF	TRBV7-8	TRBJ2-7
CAWHRGGLEQYF	TRBV30	TRBJ2-7
CASSISGSTDTQYF	TRBV19	TRBJ2-3
CASSQDRRGYEQYF	TRBV4-2	TRBJ2-7
CASSPGLQSDEQFF	TRBV18	TRBJ2-1
CASSLNTGDNEQFF	TRBV7-7	TRBJ2-1
CASSPSGRGETQYF	TRBV7-2	TRBJ2-5
CASSPGIAESYEQYF	TRBV6-4	TRBJ2-7
CASRAGTGGHEQYF	TRBV28	TRBJ2-7
CASSLGAGAEGYTF	TRBV5-8	TRBJ1-2
CASSSDYPYNEQFF	TRBV7-6	TRBJ2-1
CASTRAGLSNYGYTF	TRBV6-5	TRBJ1-2
CATSRDRGPNTGELFF	TRBV15	TRBJ2-2
CASRKLMDSGNTIYF	TRBV19	TRBJ1-3
CATSRVRTLNQPQHF	TRBV15	TRBJ1-5
CASSGTGLNEQFF	TRBV28	TRBJ2-1
CASSQAGEEETQYF	TRBV28	TRBJ2-5
CASSEPGLAGGSQETQYF	TRBV7-9	TRBJ2-5
CASSLGRDTQYF	TRBV7-2	TRBJ2-3
CAISEGGQGLSLSYEQYF	TRBV10-3	TRBJ2-7
CASKRGFGGELFF	TRBV27	TRBJ2-2
CASSQDRVPNQPQHF	TRBV7-2	TRBJ1-5
CAWSDRPGEAFF	TRBV30	TRBJ1-1
CASSFRLAGVPGKETQYF	TRBV27	TRBJ2-5
CASSLAGVDNQPQHF	TRBV28	TRBJ1-5
CASSLTLDRVDEQFF	TRBV7-3	TRBJ2-1
CASSIENYPTGIGDTQYF	TRBV19	TRBJ2-3
CSVKTTSVSYNEQFF	TRBV29-1	TRBJ2-1
CASSFTGTSRGNEQFF	TRBV5-6	TRBJ2-1
CASSKDRQNRASSGANVLTF	TRBV5-1	TRBJ2-6
CASSSGLAGITDTQYF	TRBV2	TRBJ2-3
CASSEIQGAGNTIYF	TRBV5-1	TRBJ1-3
CASSLSGFSSYEQYF	TRBV5-1	TRBJ2-7